Sequencing of this TCR beta chain was carried out in a study of T cell changes during pregnancy in multiple sclerosis. Losses at the gene ends were 1 base for V and 8 bases for J; bases not matched to a gene: 5. The length of the CDR3 is 16 residues. Germline CDR1 reads PRHDT; CDR2 reads FYEKMQ (reference sequence). Only in-frame clones appear in the TCRdb table, and some are missing; sequencing was by immunoSEQ multiplex PCR. This table has tens of thousands of clones, nearly 95% appearing once. The sequence derives from a female donor with multiple sclerosis, enrolled in a pregnancy study. J is TRBJ2-1 and V is TRBV13; the match to TRBD2 covers 13 bases. The starting material was CD8+ T cells from peripheral blood mononuclear cells, obtained in the third trimester of pregnancy. CDR3 coding DNA: TGTGCCAGCAGCTTAGCACTAGCGGGAGGGCCCGATGAGCAGTTCTTC. Residues: CASSLALAGGPDEQFF. Using reference TRBV13 and TRBJ2-1 for the parts outside the CDR3, the full variable domain is AAGVIQSPRHLIKEKRETATLKCYPIPRHDTVYWYQQGPGQDPQFLISFYEKMQSDKGSIPDRFSAQQFSDYHSELNMSSLELGDSALYFCASSLALAGGPDEQFFGPGTRLTVL.